This T cell receptor beta chain was recorded in a study of identifying expanded T cells in peripheral blood. This clone was detected only once. Measured with immunoSEQ multiplex PCR; TCRdb has only the in-frame clones, and not every one. The sample has tens of thousands of clones, more than 75% seen once. This CDR3 has 12 amino acids. CDR1 is LNHNV and CDR2 is YYDKDF in the germline V gene (reference sequence). V was pared by 1 base and J by 5 bases, with 5 bases between. This clonotype originated in a person aged 18-69 years in good health. The V and J genes are TRBV15 and TRBJ1-1; D unresolved. Material for sequencing was blood. CDR3: CATSRVGTEAFF. In DNA form, the CDR3 reads TGTGCCACCAGCAGAGTGGGGACTGAAGCTTTCTTT.